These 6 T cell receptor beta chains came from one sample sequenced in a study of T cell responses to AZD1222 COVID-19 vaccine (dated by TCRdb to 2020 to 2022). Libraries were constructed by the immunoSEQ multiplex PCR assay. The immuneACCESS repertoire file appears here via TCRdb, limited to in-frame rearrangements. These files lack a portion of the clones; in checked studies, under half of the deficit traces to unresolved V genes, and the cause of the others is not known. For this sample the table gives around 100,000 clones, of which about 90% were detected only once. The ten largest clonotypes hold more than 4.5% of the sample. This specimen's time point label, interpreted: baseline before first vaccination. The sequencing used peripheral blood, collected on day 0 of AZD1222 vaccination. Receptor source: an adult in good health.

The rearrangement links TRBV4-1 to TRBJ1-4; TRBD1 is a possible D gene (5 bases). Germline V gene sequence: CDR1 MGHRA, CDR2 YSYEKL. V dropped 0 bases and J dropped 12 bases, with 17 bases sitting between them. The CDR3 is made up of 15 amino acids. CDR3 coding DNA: TGCGCCAGCAGCCAAGATAACGTCAAGCTGGGGGAACTGTTTTTT. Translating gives CASSQDNVKLGELFF.

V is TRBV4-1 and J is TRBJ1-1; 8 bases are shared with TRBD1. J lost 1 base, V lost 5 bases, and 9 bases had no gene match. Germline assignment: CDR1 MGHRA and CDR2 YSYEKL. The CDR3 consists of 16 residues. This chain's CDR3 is CASSLVPGQENTEAFF. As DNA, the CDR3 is TGCGCCAGCAGCTTGGTACCGGGACAGGAGAACACTGAAGCTTTCTTT.

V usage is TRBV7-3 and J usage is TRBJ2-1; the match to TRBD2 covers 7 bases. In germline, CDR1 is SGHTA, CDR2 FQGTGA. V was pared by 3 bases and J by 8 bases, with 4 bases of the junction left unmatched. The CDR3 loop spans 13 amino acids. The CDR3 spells CASSFGGFDEQFF. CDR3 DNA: TGTGCCAGCAGCTTCGGGGGGTTCGATGAGCAGTTCTTC.

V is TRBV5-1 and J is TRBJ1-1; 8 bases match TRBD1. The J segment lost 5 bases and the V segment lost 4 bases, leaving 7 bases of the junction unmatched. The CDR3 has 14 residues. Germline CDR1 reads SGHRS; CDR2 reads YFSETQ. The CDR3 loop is CASSNRGVGTEAFF. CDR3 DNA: TGCGCCAGCAGCAACAGGGGGGTAGGAACTGAAGCTTTCTTT.

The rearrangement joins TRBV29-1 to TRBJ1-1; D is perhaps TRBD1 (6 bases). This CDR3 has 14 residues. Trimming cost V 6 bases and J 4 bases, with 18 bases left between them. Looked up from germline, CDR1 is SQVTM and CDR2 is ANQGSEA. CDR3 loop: CSVKVGHQSTEAFF. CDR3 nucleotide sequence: TGCAGCGTCAAAGTGGGACACCAAAGCACTGAAGCTTTCTTT.

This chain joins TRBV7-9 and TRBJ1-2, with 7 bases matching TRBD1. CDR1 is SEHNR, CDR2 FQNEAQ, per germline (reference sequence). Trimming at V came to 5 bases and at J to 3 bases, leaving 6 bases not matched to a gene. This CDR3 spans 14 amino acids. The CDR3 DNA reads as TGTGCCAGCAGCAAAACAGGGGTGGACTATGGCTACACCTTC. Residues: CASSKTGVDYGYTF.